The rows below give T cell receptor beta chains drawn from one sample of a study of cytomegalovirus exposure and HLA in healthy donors. Method: immunoSEQ multiplex PCR; TCRdb's copy keeps in-frame clones and lacks some. The data contain under 250,000 clones, 60% to 80% of them seen just once; the ten biggest clones take up approximately 3.8%. The sequenced sample consisted of PBMCs. The origin of the receptors is a male donor in good health and CMV-seronegative. Both conserved end residues are part of each CDR3. The D gene is left open where the match is weak. The size of a clone is reported for some rows only, either as once, few or many, or as a class for expanded clones.

v_call,cdr3_length,d_call,clone_size,j_call,cdr3_aa,cdr3_nt
TRBV10-3,18,-,-,TRBJ2-1,CAISDLILRDPGVNEQFF,TGTGCCATCAGTGACTTAATTCTCCGGGACCCGGGGGTCAATGAGCAGTTCTTC
TRBV14,17,-,-,TRBJ2-5,CASSQGPSAGALETQYF,TGTGCCAGCAGCCAAGGACCTAGCGCGGGGGCCTTAGAGACCCAGTACTTC
TRBV4-1,16,-,-,TRBJ1-5,CASSQETGLSNQPQHF,TGCGCCAGCAGCCAAGAAACAGGGCTTAGCAATCAGCCCCAGCATTTT
TRBV19,14,-,-,TRBJ1-5,CASRDRHSNQPQHF,TGTGCCAGTCGAGACAGGCATAGCAATCAGCCCCAGCATTTT
TRBV19,14,-,-,TRBJ2-7,CASSREPEAYEQYF,TGTGCCAGTAGTAGGGAGCCAGAGGCCTACGAGCAGTACTTC
TRBV11-2,13,-,-,TRBJ1-2,CASSLPERVGYTF,TGTGCCAGCAGCTTACCCGAACGGGTCGGCTACACCTTC
TRBV7-2,16,-,-,TRBJ1-5,CASSLAGVAVNQPQHF,TGTGCCAGCAGCTTAGCAGGGGTTGCGGTCAATCAGCCCCAGCATTTT
TRBV6-5,16,-,-,TRBJ2-3,CASSSRLGLGTDTQYF,TGTGCCAGCAGTTCGCGTCTTGGACTCGGCACAGATACGCAGTATTTT
TRBV27,15,-,few,TRBJ1-4,CASSLLGATNEKLFF,TGTGCCAGCAGTTTATTGGGAGCAACTAATGAAAAACTGTTTTTT
TRBV5-1,17,TRBD2,-,TRBJ2-1,CASSLRTSGTRGYEQFF,TGCGCCAGCAGCTTACGGACTAGCGGAACAAGAGGGTATGAGCAGTTCTTC
TRBV5-1,14,TRBD2,-,TRBJ2-5,CASSFFGTRETQYF,TGCGCCAGCAGCTTTTTTGGGACTAGGGAGACCCAGTACTTC
TRBV4-1,13,-,few,TRBJ1-2,CASSQDLATSYTF,TGCGCCAGCAGCCAAGATTTAGCCACGAGCTACACCTTC
TRBV20-1,11,-,-,TRBJ2-3,CSAPSGDTQYF,TGCAGTGCTCCCTCGGGGGATACGCAGTATTTT
TRBV6-1,12,-,-,TRBJ2-5,CASSEAGRTQYF,TGTGCCAGCAGTGAAGCTGGGAGGACCCAGTACTTC
TRBV10-3,15,-,-,TRBJ1-1,CAISEPARGGTEAFF,TGTGCCATCAGTGAGCCGGCCAGAGGGGGCACTGAAGCTTTCTTT
TRBV9,12,-,-,TRBJ2-7,CASSGGSGEQYF,TGTGCCAGCAGCGGGGGTAGCGGCGAGCAGTACTTC
TRBV4-2,13,-,-,TRBJ2-7,CASSQGQAYEQYF,TGTGCCAGCAGCCAAGGACAAGCCTACGAGCAGTACTTC
TRBV6-5,13,-,-,TRBJ2-7,CASSDRTPGEQYF,TGTGCCAGCAGTGACAGGACACCGGGGGAGCAGTACTTC
TRBV25-1,13,-,-,TRBJ1-3,CASRGDPGNTIYF,TGTGCCAGCAGAGGGGATCCAGGAAACACCATATATTTT
TRBV9,16,TRBD2,-,TRBJ2-1,CASSASGRAFYNEQFF,TGTGCCAGCAGCGCGAGCGGGAGGGCCTTCTACAATGAGCAGTTCTTC
TRBV2,14,-,-,TRBJ1-2,CASSDGQTRGGYTF,TGTGCCAGCAGCGATGGACAGACCAGAGGAGGCTACACCTTC
TRBV7-7,11,-,-,TRBJ2-5,CASSLGGTQYF,TGTGCTAGCAGCTTGGGGGGGACCCAGTACTTC
TRBV9,15,-,once,TRBJ2-7,CASSEGPAGVYEQYF,TGTGCCAGCAGTGAGGGGCCAGCGGGCGTTTACGAGCAGTACTTC
TRBV10-1,15,TRBD2,once,TRBJ2-1,CASSDSAGGWNEQFF,TGCGCCAGCAGTGATTCAGCGGGAGGATGGAATGAGCAGTTCTTC
TRBV9,16,-,few,TRBJ2-1,CASSASLGGLRNEQFF,TGTGCCAGCAGCGCAAGCCTGGGCGGGCTTCGCAATGAGCAGTTCTTC
TRBV2,12,-,once,TRBJ1-4,CATREGGEKLFF,TGTGCCACCCGGGAGGGGGGGGAAAAACTGTTTTTT
TRBV7-9,17,TRBD2,-,TRBJ2-5,CASRQLFGGGAFETQYF,TGTGCCAGCCGTCAGCTGTTCGGGGGGGGCGCCTTCGAGACCCAGTACTTC
TRBV29-1,14,-,-,TRBJ1-2,CSVEGSGANYGYTF,TGCAGCGTTGAAGGCTCAGGGGCTAACTATGGCTACACCTTC
TRBV5-4,14,TRBD2,-,TRBJ2-7,CASSSGTSSYEQYF,TGTGCCAGCAGCTCCGGGACTAGCAGCTACGAGCAGTACTTC
TRBV19,13,-,-,TRBJ2-2,CASSIVAAGELFF,TGTGCCAGTAGTATCGTGGCCGCCGGGGAGCTGTTTTTT
TRBV10-3,14,TRBD2,-,TRBJ2-2,CAIRGLAVTGELFF,TGTGCCATCAGAGGACTAGCGGTCACCGGGGAGCTGTTTTTT
TRBV7-3,13,-,few,TRBJ2-3,CASSKGPGDTQYF,TGTGCCAGCAGCAAAGGTCCGGGAGATACGCAGTATTTT